This T cell receptor (beta chain) comes out of a study of regulatory T cells in long-lasting Graves disease. Study-wide results and limits: Among persistent patients, a larger number of public clonotypes were shared (approximately 3,000) than among newly diagnosed patients (under 1,000). Reduced TCR diversity was observed in persistent Graves' patients versus newly diagnosed patients.

The sample holds many counts of this clonotype. Its antigen is currently unknown. Trimming removed 0 bases at V and 6 bases at J, with 6 bases between. Germline V gene lookup returns CDR1 LGHDT and CDR2 YNNKEL (reference sequence). The CDR3 sequence is 12 residues long. Relying on iRepertoire HTBI primers and Arm-PCR of CDR3 regions, the team built TCR beta libraries. One entry per CDR3 protein, called by TCRdb with MiXCR from the multiplex PCR reads. The data hold 300,000 to 400,000 distinct CDR3 sequences, with roughly 15% observed a single time. Time point reported: newly diagnosed GD, antithyroid drugs for less than 3 months. Construction of the TCR library relied on RNA isolated from PBMCs.

The sample here was peripheral blood mononuclear cells (PBMCs), taken at new diagnosis, from a patient treated with antithyroid drugs. The clonotype originates from a female donor with Graves disease. The rearrangement uses TRBV3-1 and TRBJ2-7; D is unclear. The chain's CDR3 is CASSQDSSEQYF. As DNA, the CDR3 is TGTGCCAGCAGCCAAGACTCTTCCGAGCAGTACTTC.